The TCR beta chain described here comes from a study of T cells after posttransplantation cyclophosphamide. This clone was found many times. Profiled with immunoSEQ multiplex PCR; TCRdb holds only in-frame clones, not every one. The sample has nearly 25,000 clones, none seen only once. The CDR3 loop spans 16 amino acids. The junction had 7 bases not matched to a gene; V was cut back by 4 bases and J by 4 bases. Germline V CDR1 and CDR2: LNHDA, SQIVND (reference sequence). The clonotype comes from a woman aged 45-65 years in good health, CMV-negative, and a related stem cell transplant donor. Sequencing input: PBMCs. The chain employs TRBV19 and TRBJ2-5; 12 bases are a match to TRBD1. The CDR3 coding sequence is TGTGCCAGTAGTAAAGGGGACAGGGGGCTCGGAGAGACCCAGTACTTC. Encoded protein: CASSKGDRGLGETQYF.